A selection of T cell receptor beta chains follows, all from one sample in a study of blood T cell repertoires in COVID-19. The method was immunoSEQ multiplex PCR; TCRdb's version includes in-frame clones alone and lacks a portion of them. The sample includes under 350,000 clones, roughly 80% of them seen just once. Sequencing used peripheral blood. All receptors derive from a woman between 45 and 65 years old who had recovered from COVID-19. CDR3s include the opening cysteine and the closing phenylalanine or tryptophan. The order of the fields is J gene, D gene, clone size, V gene, CDR3 DNA, CDR3 protein. D genes are given only for firm matches. Only some rows state a clone size, as once, few, many or a class for expanded clones.

J gene: TRBJ1-6
D gene: TRBD1
clone size: few
V gene: TRBV7-2
CDR3 DNA: TGTGCCAGCAGCTTCGACAGGGCTAGTTCACCCCTCCACTTT
CDR3 protein: CASSFDRASSPLHF

J gene: TRBJ2-6
D gene: .
clone size: .
V gene: TRBV18
CDR3 DNA: TGTGCCAGCTCAAAAACAATCACAGGGACTGGGGCCAACGTCCTGACTTTC
CDR3 protein: CASSKTITGTGANVLTF

J gene: TRBJ1-4
D gene: .
clone size: .
V gene: TRBV30
CDR3 DNA: TGTGCCTGGAGTGGCGGATATCCTCGTCGAGAAAAACTGTTTTTT
CDR3 protein: CAWSGGYPRREKLFF

J gene: TRBJ2-7
D gene: TRBD2
clone size: .
V gene: TRBV27
CDR3 DNA: TGTGCCAGCAGTTACGCAGGACTAGCGGGAGGGCCAGCCTACGAGCAGTACTTC
CDR3 protein: CASSYAGLAGGPAYEQYF

J gene: TRBJ2-3
D gene: .
clone size: .
V gene: TRBV3-1/TRBV3-2
CDR3 DNA: TGTGCCAGCAGCCGGGGGGGCACAGATACGCAGTATTTT
CDR3 protein: CASSRGGTDTQYF

J gene: TRBJ1-2
D gene: .
clone size: .
V gene: TRBV28
CDR3 DNA: TGTGCCAGCAGTAGGGGGGGATATGGCTACACCTTC
CDR3 protein: CASSRGGYGYTF

J gene: TRBJ2-5
D gene: .
clone size: .
V gene: TRBV7-2
CDR3 DNA: TGTGCCAGCAGCTTAGAACTGGGCGACCAGTACTTC
CDR3 protein: CASSLELGDQYF

J gene: TRBJ1-1
D gene: TRBD1
clone size: .
V gene: TRBV30
CDR3 DNA: TGTGCCTGGAGTCGGGACAGGGTCCCTGAAGCTTTCTTT
CDR3 protein: CAWSRDRVPEAFF

J gene: TRBJ2-2
D gene: TRBD2
clone size: .
V gene: TRBV7-3
CDR3 DNA: TGTGCCAGCAGCTTAACGGTGCGGGAGAGCACCGGGGAGCTGTTTTTT
CDR3 protein: CASSLTVRESTGELFF

J gene: TRBJ1-4
D gene: .
clone size: .
V gene: TRBV5-1
CDR3 DNA: TGCGCCAGCAGGGTCTCGGGGGAAAAACTGTTTTTT
CDR3 protein: CASRVSGEKLFF

J gene: TRBJ2-7
D gene: TRBD1
clone size: .
V gene: TRBV19
CDR3 DNA: TGTGCCAGTAGTTGGGACAGGGATAACGAGCAGTACTTC
CDR3 protein: CASSWDRDNEQYF

J gene: TRBJ1-2
D gene: TRBD1
clone size: .
V gene: TRBV30
CDR3 DNA: TGTGCCTGGTCCCCGACAGGGTCTAACTATGGCTACACCTTC
CDR3 protein: CAWSPTGSNYGYTF

J gene: TRBJ2-5
D gene: .
clone size: .
V gene: TRBV4-3
CDR3 DNA: TGCGCCAGCAGCCAAGGGGAGATGCAGACCCAGTACTTC
CDR3 protein: CASSQGEMQTQYF

J gene: TRBJ2-5
D gene: TRBD1
clone size: .
V gene: TRBV9
CDR3 DNA: TGTGCCAGCAGCGCTATACAGGGGCGCCAAGAGACCCAGTACTTC
CDR3 protein: CASSAIQGRQETQYF

J gene: TRBJ1-2
D gene: .
clone size: .
V gene: TRBV28
CDR3 DNA: TGTGCCAGCAGTCCGATCCGAACAGGGATTAAAGTTTATGGCTACACCTTC
CDR3 protein: CASSPIRTGIKVYGYTF

J gene: TRBJ2-7
D gene: .
clone size: .
V gene: TRBV7-8
CDR3 DNA: TGTGCCAGCAGCTTAGCCAATTACGAGCAGTACTTC
CDR3 protein: CASSLANYEQYF